The 19 T cell receptor beta chains listed next were all sequenced from one sample in a study of identical twins. Via MiXCR, TCRdb re-called the 5' RACE reads, giving one row per CDR3 protein. The table records approximately 700,000 distinct CDR3 sequences, around a sixth of them present only once. The sample also formed part of further work on T cells expressing NK-cell markers.

The sequenced sample consisted of PBMCs. The source of these receptors is a young woman in good health.

This clonotype was seen only a few times. The V and J genes are TRBV7-2 and TRBJ2-7, with D unresolved. CDR3 length: 13 amino acids. Per germline, CDR1 SGHTA and CDR2 FQGNSA. Trimming cost V 4 bases and J 3 bases, with 10 bases left between them. CDR3 coding DNA: TGTGCCAGCAGCTCGGAGTGGGGCTACGAGCAGTACTTC. Protein sequence: CASSSEWGYEQYF.

This clonotype showed up just a few times. The J gene is TRBJ2-1, the V gene TRBV20-1, with D tentatively TRBD1 (5 bases). The CDR3 runs 16 residues. V lost 6 bases, J lost 4 bases, and 22 bases lay in between. CDR1 is DFQATT and CDR2 is SNEGSKA in the germline V gene (reference sequence). The CDR3 bases are TGCAGTGCCCCCCCTCAGGGATGGCTTGGGTACAATGAGCAGTTCTTC. It translates to CSAPPQGWLGYNEQFF.

This clonotype occurred a few times. This chain joins TRBV25-1 and TRBJ1-1, with 7 bases fitting TRBD1. The V and J ends lost 6 bases and 3 bases, in that order; junction bases with no gene match: 7. The CDR3 has 14 residues. Germline-derived CDR1 and CDR2 are MGHDK and SYGVNS. CDR3 bases: TGTGCCAGCAGGCTGACAGGGTCCGACACTGAAGCTTTCTTT. Its translation is CASRLTGSDTEAFF.

This chain's CDR3 is CASSLIEYSYNEQFF. The CDR3 DNA reads as TGTGCCAGCAGCTTAATTGAGTATTCCTACAATGAGCAGTTCTTC. V and J are TRBV7-6 and TRBJ2-1; D gene unclear. V lost 2 bases to trimming and J lost 1 base, with 9 bases between them. Germline V gene sequence: CDR1 SGHVS, CDR2 FNYEAQ. The CDR3 consists of 15 residues.

This sequence joins TRBV12-3 or TRBV12-4 and TRBJ2-6, with TRBD1 matching over 8 bases. This CDR3 spans 17 amino acids. V trimming: 6 bases; J trimming: 2 bases; junction bases outside the gene matches: 9. The CDR3 DNA follows: TGTGCCAGCAGAGTTATTACAGGGGGTCCTGGGGCCAACGTCCTGACTTTC. Encoded protein: CASRVITGGPGANVLTF.

V is TRBV7-2 and J is TRBJ2-3; D not resolved. Trimming took off 2 bases at V and 5 bases at J, with 11 bases between the two ends. The CDR3 runs 14 residues. In germline, CDR1 is SGHTA, CDR2 FQGNSA. DNA for the CDR3: TGTGCCAGCAGCTTAATCGGCAGTAGAGATACGCAGTATTTT. This encodes CASSLIGSRDTQYF.

This clonotype was observed a few times. V gene TRBV20-1 combines with J gene TRBJ2-6; D gene ambiguous. V was cut by 6 bases and J by 3 bases, with 6 bases left in between. This CDR3 is built from 12 residues. Germline CDR1 reads DFQATT; CDR2 reads SNEGSKA (reference sequence). CDR3 sequence (DNA): TGCAGTGCCTCCGGTGGGGCCAACGTCCTGACTTTC. It specifies CSASGGANVLTF.

The gene calls are TRBV11-3 and TRBJ2-1, with D perhaps TRBD2 (5 bases). Germline loops: CDR1 SGHNT, CDR2 YENEEA. CDR3 length: 14 amino acids. V was pared by 1 base and J by 9 bases, with 13 bases between. Here the CDR3 DNA reads TGTGCCAGCAGCTTAGCGATTGCCGGAGGTGAGCAGTTCTTC. Protein: CASSLAIAGGEQFF.

The chain uses TRBV10-3 and TRBJ2-6; D ambiguous. Germline lookup yields CDR1 ENHRY and CDR2 SYGVKD. The CDR3 runs to 12 residues. Trimming removed 9 bases at V and 0 bases at J, with 3 bases between. The chain's CDR3 is CAMSSGANVLTF. DNA for the CDR3: TGTGCCATGAGCTCTGGGGCCAACGTCCTGACTTTC.

For the CDR3, the DNA is TGTGCCAGCCGTAGAGGGACGGATTACCTATACGAGCAGTACTTC. Residues: CASRRGTDYLYEQYF. The J gene is TRBJ2-7, the V gene TRBV27; D possibly uses TRBD1 or TRBD2 (5 bases each). The V end lost 8 bases, the J end lost 4 bases, and 21 bases lay between the germline ends. Germline V lookup: CDR1 MNHEY, CDR2 SMNVEV (reference sequence). The CDR3 sequence is 15 residues long.

The chain employs TRBV27 and TRBJ1-2; D unclear. With 0 bases removed from V and 7 bases from J, the gap between germline ends came to 9 bases. CDR3 length equals 13 residues. Germline values: CDR1 MNHEY, CDR2 SMNVEV (reference sequence). As DNA, the CDR3 is TGTGCCAGCAGTTTATCGGTGGGTAGTGGCTACACCTTC. Protein: CASSLSVGSGYTF.

The rearrangement uses TRBV19 and TRBJ2-7; weak D call: TRBD1 (5 bases). CDR1 and CDR2 (germline): LNHDA, SQIVND (reference sequence). The V end lost 6 bases, the J end lost 3 bases, and 18 bases lay between the germline ends. The CDR3 contains 15 residues. The CDR3 sequence is CASRGRGISHYEQYF. The CDR3 bases are TGTGCCAGTAGAGGAAGGGGTATCAGCCACTACGAGCAGTACTTC.

V usage is TRBV5-8 and J usage is TRBJ2-7; D uncertain. The ends were cut back, 1 base at V and 5 bases at J, with 22 bases in the middle. The germline V gene has CDR1 SGHTS and CDR2 YDEGEE. This CDR3 spans 17 amino acids. The CDR3 DNA reads as TGTGCCAGCAGCTTGTACTTGGTATTTTACTCAGTCCACGAGCAGTACTTC. This encodes CASSLYLVFYSVHEQYF.

DNA for the CDR3: TGTGCCAGCAGCCCGGGGACAAGGATGAACACTGAAGCTTTCTTT. Residues: CASSPGTRMNTEAFF. J is TRBJ1-1 and V is TRBV7-2; possibly TRBD1 for D (6 bases). The germline V gene encodes CDR1 SGHTA and CDR2 FQGNSA. With 5 bases removed from V and 0 bases from J, the gap between germline ends came to 13 bases. The length of the CDR3 is 15 residues.

The J gene is TRBJ2-2, the V gene TRBV9, with D unresolved. Trimming cost V 0 bases and J 6 bases, with 6 bases left between them. In germline, CDR1 is SGDLS, CDR2 YYNGEE. This CDR3 has 13 residues. CDR3 amino acids: CASSVGSSGELFF. In nucleotides, the CDR3 is TGTGCCAGCAGCGTAGGCTCCTCCGGGGAGCTGTTTTTT.

This clonotype was observed many times. The junction shows a germline mismatch at one end, possibly a read error. This sequence joins TRBV5-1 and TRBJ2-1; 7 nucleotides line up with TRBD1. CDR1 SGHRS and CDR2 YFSETQ come from the germline V gene. This CDR3 is 13 amino acids long. The DNA of the CDR3 is TGTGCCAGCAGCCTGACAGGGTACAATGAGCAGTTCTTC. This encodes CASSLTGYNEQFF.

This clonotype was counted between two and nine times. V gene TRBV27 combines with J gene TRBJ2-1; D gene unclear. This CDR3 has 16 amino acids. Trimming cost V 7 bases and J 8 bases, with 24 bases left between them. CDR1 is MNHEY and CDR2 is SMNVEV in the germline V gene (reference sequence). The CDR3 loop is CASTVDGLGSGYEQFF. In nucleotides, the CDR3 is TGTGCCAGCACAGTTGACGGTCTTGGGTCAGGCTATGAGCAGTTCTTC.

This clonotype turned up a few times. This chain links TRBV6-2 or TRBV6-3 with TRBJ1-1; D unresolved. Germline V gene sequence: CDR1 MNHEY, CDR2 SVGEGT. This CDR3 comprises 15 residues. V shed 8 bases and J shed 5 bases, with 21 bases lying between them. The CDR3 protein is CASVPYPGGGTEAFF. The CDR3 DNA reads as TGTGCCAGCGTACCCTATCCGGGCGGAGGTACTGAAGCTTTCTTT.

There are a few counts of this clonotype. The genes are TRBV7-2 and TRBJ2-7; D unresolved. This CDR3 contains 15 residues. The V gene's germline CDR1 is SGHTA and CDR2 FQGNSA. Trimming removed 3 bases from V and 2 bases from J, with 14 bases in between. CDR3 nucleotides: TGTGCCAGCAGCTTGTCCGGGTTGGGTGCCTACGAGCAGTACTTC. Translation: CASSLSGLGAYEQYF.